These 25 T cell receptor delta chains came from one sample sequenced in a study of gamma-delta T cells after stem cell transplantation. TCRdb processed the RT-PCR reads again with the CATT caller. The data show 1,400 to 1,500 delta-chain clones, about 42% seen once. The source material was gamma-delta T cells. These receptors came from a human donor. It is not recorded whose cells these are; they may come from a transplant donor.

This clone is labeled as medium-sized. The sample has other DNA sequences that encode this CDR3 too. The CDR3 coding sequence is TGTGCTCTTGGGGAAGGGGGCCATTTGGGGTCCTGGAGGGGGCACACCGATAAACTCATCTTT. Protein: CALGEGGHLGSWRGHTDKLIF. This sequence joins TRDV1 and TRDJ1; D is possibly TRDD3 (5 bases). The length of the CDR3 is 21 residues. Trimming took off 2 bases at V and 0 bases at J, with 28 bases between the two ends. Germline V gives CDR1 TSWWSYY, CDR2 QGS.

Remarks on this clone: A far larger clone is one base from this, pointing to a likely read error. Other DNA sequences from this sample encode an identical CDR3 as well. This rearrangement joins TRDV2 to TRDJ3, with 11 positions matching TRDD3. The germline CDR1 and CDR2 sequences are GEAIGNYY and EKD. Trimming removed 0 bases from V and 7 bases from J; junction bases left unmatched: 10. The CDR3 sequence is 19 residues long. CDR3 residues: CACDTWGIRSGDDTRQMFF. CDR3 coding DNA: TGTGCCTGTGACACCTGGGGGATACGGTCCGGGGACGACACCCGACAGATGTTTTTC.

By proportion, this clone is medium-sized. CDR3 protein: CALGELSYLSGGDKLIF. In nucleotides, the CDR3 is TGTGCTCTTGGGGAACTTTCCTACTTGAGTGGGGGCGATAAACTCATCTTT. V is TRDV1 and J is TRDJ1, with D maybe TRDD2 (7 bases). V was shortened by 0 bases and J by 4 bases, with 18 bases between the two germline ends. This CDR3 has 17 residues. Germline CDR1 and CDR2: TSWWSYY and QGS.

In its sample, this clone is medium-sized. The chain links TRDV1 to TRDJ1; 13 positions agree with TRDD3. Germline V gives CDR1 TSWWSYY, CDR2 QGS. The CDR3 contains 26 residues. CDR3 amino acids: CAPDGPHFLRQQLGDTLAPLTDKLIF. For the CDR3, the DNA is TGTGCCCCCGACGGCCCACACTTCCTACGACAGCAACTGGGGGATACGCTAGCGCCTCTCACCGATAAACTCATCTTT.

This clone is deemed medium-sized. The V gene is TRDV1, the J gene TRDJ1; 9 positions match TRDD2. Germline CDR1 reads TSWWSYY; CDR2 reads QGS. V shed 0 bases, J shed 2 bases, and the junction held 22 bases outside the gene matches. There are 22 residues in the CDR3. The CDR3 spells CALGELGLPTKSTGEETDKLIF. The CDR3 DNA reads TGTGCTCTTGGGGAACTGGGCCTTCCTACGAAATCTACTGGGGAAGAAACCGATAAACTCATCTTT.

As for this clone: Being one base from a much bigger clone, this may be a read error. The CDR3 sequence: CACDTVGLRGANKLIF. The CDR3 bases are TGTGCCTGTGACACCGTCGGACTGAGGGGTGCCAATAAACTCATCTTT. The chain joins TRDV2 to TRDJ1; unclear D gene. Germline lookup yields CDR1 GEAIGNYY and CDR2 EKD. V was trimmed by 0 bases and J by 6 bases, leaving 19 bases between them. This CDR3 region has 16 residues.

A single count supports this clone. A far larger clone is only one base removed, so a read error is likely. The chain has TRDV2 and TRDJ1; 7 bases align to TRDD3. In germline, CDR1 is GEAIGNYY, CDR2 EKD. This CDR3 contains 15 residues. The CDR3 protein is CACDTVGLGGDKPIF. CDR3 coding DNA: TGTGCCTGTGACACCGTTGGTCTTGGGGGAGATAAACCCATCTTT.

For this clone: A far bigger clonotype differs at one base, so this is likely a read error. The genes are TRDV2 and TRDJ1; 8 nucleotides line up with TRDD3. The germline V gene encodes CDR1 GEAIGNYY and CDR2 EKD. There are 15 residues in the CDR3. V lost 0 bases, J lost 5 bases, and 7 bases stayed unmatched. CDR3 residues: CACDTVGPGGDKLIF. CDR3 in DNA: TGTGCCTGTGACACCGTTGGTCCTGGGGGAGATAAACTCATCTTT.

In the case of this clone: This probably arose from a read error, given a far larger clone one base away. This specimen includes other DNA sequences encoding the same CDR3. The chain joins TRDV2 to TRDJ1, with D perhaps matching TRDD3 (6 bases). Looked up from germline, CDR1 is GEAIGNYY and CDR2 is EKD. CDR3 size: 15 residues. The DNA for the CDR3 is TGTGCCTGTGACACCGTAGGGGGAGCTCGCGATAAACTCATTTTT. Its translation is CACDTVGGARDKLIF.

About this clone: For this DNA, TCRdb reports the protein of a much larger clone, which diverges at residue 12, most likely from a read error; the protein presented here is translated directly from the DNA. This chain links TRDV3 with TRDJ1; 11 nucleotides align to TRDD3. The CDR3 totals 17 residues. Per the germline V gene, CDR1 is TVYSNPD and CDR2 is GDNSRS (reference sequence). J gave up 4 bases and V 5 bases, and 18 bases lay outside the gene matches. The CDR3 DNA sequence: TGTGCCGCTATACTGGGGGATATGCACCCGTACATCGATAAACTCATCTTT. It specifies CAAILGDMHPYIDKLIF. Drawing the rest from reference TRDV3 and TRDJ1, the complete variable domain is CDKVTQSSPDQTVASGSEVVLLCTYDTVYSNPDLFWYRIRPDYSFQFVFYGDNSRSEGADFTQGRFSVKHILTQKAFHLVISPVRTEDSATYYCAAILGDMHPYIDKLIFGKGTRVTVEP.

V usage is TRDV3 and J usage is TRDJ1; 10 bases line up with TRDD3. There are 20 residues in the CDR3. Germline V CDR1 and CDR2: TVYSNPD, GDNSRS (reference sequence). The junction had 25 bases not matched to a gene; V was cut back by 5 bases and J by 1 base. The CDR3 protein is CAAGSFPTSLLGDRTDKLIF. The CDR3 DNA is TGTGCCGCGGGCTCCTTTCCTACGAGCTTACTGGGGGATCGCACCGATAAACTCATCTTT.

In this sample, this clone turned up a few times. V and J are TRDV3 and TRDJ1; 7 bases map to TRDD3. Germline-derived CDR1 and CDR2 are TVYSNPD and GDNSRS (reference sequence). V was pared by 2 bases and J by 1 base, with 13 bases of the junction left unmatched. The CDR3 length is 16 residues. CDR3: CAFYTVGDWVTDKLIF. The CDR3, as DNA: TGTGCCTTTTACACGGTGGGGGACTGGGTCACCGATAAACTCATCTTT.

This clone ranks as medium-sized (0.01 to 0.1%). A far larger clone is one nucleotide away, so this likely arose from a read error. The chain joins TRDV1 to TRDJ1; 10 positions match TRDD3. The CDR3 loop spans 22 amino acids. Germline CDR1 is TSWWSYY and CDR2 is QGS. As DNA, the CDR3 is TGTGCTCCTGGGGAAAGTCCTTCCCCCCGTCGGTGGGGGATACCCCGCGGGGATAAACTCATCTTT. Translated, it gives CAPGESPSPRRWGIPRGDKLIF.

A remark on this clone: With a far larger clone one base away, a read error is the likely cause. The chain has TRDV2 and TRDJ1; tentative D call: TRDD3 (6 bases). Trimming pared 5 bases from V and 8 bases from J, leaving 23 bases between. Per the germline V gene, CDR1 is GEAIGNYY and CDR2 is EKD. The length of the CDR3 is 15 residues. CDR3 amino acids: CACGTVLERGKKLIF. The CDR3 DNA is TGTGCCTGTGGCACTGTACTGGAAAGGGGGAAGAAACTCATCTTT.

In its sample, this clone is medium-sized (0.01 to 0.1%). This CDR3 reads CALGLPSTGGYADRPLIF. In DNA form, the CDR3 reads TGTGCTCTTGGGCTTCCAAGTACTGGGGGATACGCGGACAGACCCCTGATCTTT. The rearrangement links TRDV1 to TRDJ4; TRDD3 matches 13 bases. Germline lookup yields CDR1 TSWWSYY and CDR2 QGS. This CDR3 region has 18 residues. The ends lost 5 bases at V and 1 base at J; junction bases unmatched: 13.

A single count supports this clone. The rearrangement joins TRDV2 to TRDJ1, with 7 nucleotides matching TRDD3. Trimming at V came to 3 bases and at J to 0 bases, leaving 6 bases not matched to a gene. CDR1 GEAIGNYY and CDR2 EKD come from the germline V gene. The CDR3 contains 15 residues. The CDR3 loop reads CACDSLLGYTDKLIF. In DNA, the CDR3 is TGTGCCTGTGACTCCCTACTGGGGTACACCGATAAACTCATCTTT.

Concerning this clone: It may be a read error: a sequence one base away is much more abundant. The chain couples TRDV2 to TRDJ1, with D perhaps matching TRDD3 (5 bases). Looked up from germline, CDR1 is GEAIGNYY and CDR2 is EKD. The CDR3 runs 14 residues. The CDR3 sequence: CAARMRLYTDTLIF. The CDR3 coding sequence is TGTGCCGCCAGGATGCGACTTTACACCGATACACTCATCTTT.

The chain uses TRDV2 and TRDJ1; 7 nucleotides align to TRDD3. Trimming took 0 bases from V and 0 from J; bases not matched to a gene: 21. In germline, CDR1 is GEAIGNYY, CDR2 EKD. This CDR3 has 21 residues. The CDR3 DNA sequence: TGTGCCTGTGACACCGTTGCTGAAGGGGATAGGATTTTTGGGTACACCGATAAACTCATCTTT. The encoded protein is CACDTVAEGDRIFGYTDKLIF.

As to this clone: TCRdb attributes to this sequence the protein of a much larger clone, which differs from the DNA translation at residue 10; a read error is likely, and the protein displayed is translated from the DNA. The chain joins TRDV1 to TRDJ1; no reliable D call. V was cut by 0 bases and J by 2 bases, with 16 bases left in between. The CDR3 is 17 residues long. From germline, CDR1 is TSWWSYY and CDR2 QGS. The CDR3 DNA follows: TGTGCTCTTGGGGAACTCAAAACAGAAGTGGGAACCGATAAACTCATCTTT. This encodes CALGELKTEVGTDKLIF.

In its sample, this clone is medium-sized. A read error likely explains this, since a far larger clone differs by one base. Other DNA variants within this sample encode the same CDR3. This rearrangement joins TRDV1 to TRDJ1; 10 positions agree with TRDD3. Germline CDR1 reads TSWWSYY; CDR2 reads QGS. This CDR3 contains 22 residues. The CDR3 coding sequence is TGTGCCCTTGGGGAAAGTCCTTCCCCCCGTCGGTGGGGGATACCCCGCGGGGATAAACTCATCTTT. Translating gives CALGESPSPRRWGIPRGDKLIF.

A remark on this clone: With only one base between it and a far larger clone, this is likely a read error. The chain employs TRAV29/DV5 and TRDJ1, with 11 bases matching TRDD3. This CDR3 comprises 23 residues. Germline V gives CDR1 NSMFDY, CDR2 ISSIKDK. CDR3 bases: TGTGCAGCAAGCGAGACCCCACGGGGTTTTCTACTGGGGGATATGGGGTACACCGGTAAACTCATCTTT. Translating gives CAASETPRGFLLGDMGYTGKLIF.

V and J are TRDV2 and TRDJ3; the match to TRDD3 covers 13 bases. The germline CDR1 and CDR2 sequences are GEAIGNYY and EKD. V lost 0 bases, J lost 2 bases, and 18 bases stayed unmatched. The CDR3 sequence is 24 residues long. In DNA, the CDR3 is TGTGCCTGTGACACCGGCCCGTACTGGGGGATACGACTCAAGGGCCCCTGGGACACCCGACAGATGTTTTTC. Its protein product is CACDTGPYWGIRLKGPWDTRQMFF.

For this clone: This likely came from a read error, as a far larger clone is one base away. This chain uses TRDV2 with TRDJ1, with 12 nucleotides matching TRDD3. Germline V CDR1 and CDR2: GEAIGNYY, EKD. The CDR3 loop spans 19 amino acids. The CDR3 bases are TGTGCCCGTGACACCATAGTACTGGGGGATACTAGGGTCACCGATAAACTCATCTTT. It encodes CARDTIVLGDTRVTDKLIF.

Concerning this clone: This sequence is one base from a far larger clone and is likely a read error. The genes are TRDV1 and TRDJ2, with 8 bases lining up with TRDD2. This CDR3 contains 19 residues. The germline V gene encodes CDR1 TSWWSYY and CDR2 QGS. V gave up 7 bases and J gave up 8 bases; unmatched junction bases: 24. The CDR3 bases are TGTGCTCTTGTGTCTCGCTTCCTACGGGGATGCGAGGGGAATGCACAACTCTTCTTT. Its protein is CALVSRFLRGCEGNAQLFF.

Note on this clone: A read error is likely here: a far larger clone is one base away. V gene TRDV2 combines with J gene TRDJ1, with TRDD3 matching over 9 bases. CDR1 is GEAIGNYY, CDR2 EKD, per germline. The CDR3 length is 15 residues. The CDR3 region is CAYDKLGDRTDKLIF. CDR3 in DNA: TGTGCCTATGACAAACTGGGGGACCGCACCGATAAACTCATCTTT.